This paragraph covers one T cell receptor (beta chain) sequence. For the second PCR, which ran for about 7 to 11 cycles, a sample-barcoded 5' primer and a J-beta primer mix were used. TCRdb re-called the 5' RACE reads with MiXCR, one entry per CDR3 protein. The profile shows about 730,000 distinct CDR3 sequences, around 46% of them singletons. This record belongs to a study of blood T cells in healthy people across ages. Germline trimming cut 4 bases from V and 1 base from J; bases unmatched to any gene: 12. CDR3 length: 17 residues. CDR1 and CDR2 from the germline V gene are MGHRA and YSYEKL. The sequenced sample was blood. The source of this sequence is a woman in her sixties in good health. V gene TRBV4-1 combines with J gene TRBJ2-5, with 7 bases identical to TRBD2. CDR3 loop: CASSLPRLADTQETQYF. The DNA for the CDR3 is TGCGCCAGCAGCCTTCCTAGACTAGCAGATACCCAAGAGACCCAGTACTTC.